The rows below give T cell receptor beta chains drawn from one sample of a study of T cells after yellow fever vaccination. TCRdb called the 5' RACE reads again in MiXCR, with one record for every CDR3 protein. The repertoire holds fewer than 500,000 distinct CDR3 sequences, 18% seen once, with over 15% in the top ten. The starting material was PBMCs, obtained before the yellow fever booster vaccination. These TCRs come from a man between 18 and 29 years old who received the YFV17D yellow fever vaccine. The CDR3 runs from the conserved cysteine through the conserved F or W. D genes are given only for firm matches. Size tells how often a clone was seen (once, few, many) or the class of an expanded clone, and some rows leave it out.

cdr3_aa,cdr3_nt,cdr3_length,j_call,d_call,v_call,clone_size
CASNIAGGNTDTQYF,TGTGCCAGCAACATAGCGGGGGGGAACACAGATACGCAGTATTTT,15,TRBJ2-3,TRBD2,TRBV7-9,few
CASSVEEERYPYEQYF,TGTGCCAGCAGCGTAGAGGAAGAGCGCTACCCCTACGAGCAGTACTTC,16,TRBJ2-7,-,TRBV9,few
CASRPSDTFYGYTF,TGTGCCAGCAGGCCCTCGGACACTTTCTATGGCTACACCTTC,14,TRBJ1-2,-,TRBV11-2,-
CASSHLLAGGLANTGELFF,TGTGCCAGCAGTCACCTGCTAGCGGGGGGGCTGGCGAACACCGGGGAGCTGTTTTTT,19,TRBJ2-2,TRBD2,TRBV6-2/TRBV6-3,few
CASSQAGEIYEQYF,TGTGCCAGCAGCCAAGCGGGGGAGATCTACGAGCAGTACTTC,14,TRBJ2-7,TRBD2,TRBV7-9,few
CASSQGLATGELFF,TGCGCCAGCAGCCAGGGTTTGGCCACCGGGGAGCTGTTTTTT,14,TRBJ2-2,-,TRBV4-3,-
CASSEYWAGELFF,TGTGCCAGCAGTGAATATTGGGCCGGGGAGCTGTTTTTT,13,TRBJ2-2,-,TRBV25-1,few
CASSPGGSPVLEAFF,TGTGCCAGCAGCCCGGGGGGCAGCCCCGTACTAGAAGCTTTCTTT,15,TRBJ1-1,-,TRBV12-3/TRBV12-4,few
CASSEGQGAYTQYF,TGTGCCAGCAGTGAGGGACAGGGGGCATATACGCAGTATTTT,14,TRBJ2-3,TRBD1,TRBV12-3/TRBV12-4,-
CSAKTSGAGNEQFF,TGCAGTGCTAAGACTAGCGGGGCGGGCAATGAGCAGTTCTTC,14,TRBJ2-1,TRBD2,TRBV20-1,few
CASSDGRGYGYTF,TGTGCCAGCAGCGACGGCAGGGGGTATGGCTACACCTTC,13,TRBJ1-2,TRBD1,TRBV7-2,-
CASSISAGVGTEAFF,TGTGCCAGCAGTATCTCGGCAGGGGTGGGCACTGAAGCTTTCTTT,15,TRBJ1-1,-,TRBV12-3/TRBV12-4,many
CASRATGLPSNF,TGTGCCAGCAGGGCGACCGGGCTGCCCTCGAACTTC,12,TRBJ2-1,-,TRBV12-3/TRBV12-4,-
CASRPGQGWETQYF,TGTGCCAGCAGGCCGGGACAGGGGTGGGAGACCCAGTACTTC,14,TRBJ2-5,TRBD1,TRBV2,few
CASSLSGGEDTQYF,TGTGCCAGCAGCTTATCTGGCGGGGAAGATACGCAGTATTTT,14,TRBJ2-3,-,TRBV7-2,-
CASASRGRYEQYF,TGTGCCAGCGCGTCAAGGGGTCGCTACGAGCAGTACTTC,13,TRBJ2-7,-,TRBV7-9,few
CASSYGEGSYNEQFF,TGTGCCAGCAGTTACGGGGAAGGGTCCTACAATGAGCAGTTCTTC,15,TRBJ2-1,-,TRBV6-5,few
CASSPTYRGRSNQPQHF,TGTGCCAGCAGCCCTACGTATCGGGGTCGGAGCAATCAGCCCCAGCATTTT,17,TRBJ1-5,-,TRBV27,few
CASSVAGGYTEAFF,TGTGCCAGCAGCGTAGCTGGGGGGTACACTGAAGCTTTCTTT,14,TRBJ1-1,-,TRBV9,-
CASRGGAETGELFF,TGCGCCAGCAGGGGGGGCGCGGAAACCGGGGAGCTGTTTTTC,14,TRBJ2-2,-,TRBV5-1,-
CASSYSSRDPEAFF,TGTGCCAGCAGTTACTCGAGCAGGGACCCTGAAGCTTTCTTT,14,TRBJ1-1,-,TRBV6-6,-
CSARPGADSPLHF,TGCAGTGCCCGGCCCGGAGCAGACTCACCCCTCCACTTT,13,TRBJ1-6,-,TRBV20-1,once
CAWRGPGWTEAFF,TGTGCCTGGAGAGGTCCGGGGTGGACTGAAGCTTTCTTT,13,TRBJ1-1,-,TRBV30,few
CASSLGFGRDHSPLHF,TGTGCCAGCAGCTTAGGGTTTGGCAGGGACCATTCACCCCTCCACTTT,16,TRBJ1-6,-,TRBV7-9,few
CASSFKATNTEAFF,TGTGCCAGCAGTTTTAAGGCCACGAACACTGAAGCTTTCTTT,14,TRBJ1-1,-,TRBV12-3/TRBV12-4,few
CSARELGGDRQPQHF,TGCAGTGCTAGAGAACTCGGGGGGGACCGGCAGCCCCAGCATTTT,15,TRBJ1-5,-,TRBV20-1,-
CAWSAPLGDSEYF,TGTGCCTGGAGTGCCCCCTTGGGGGACAGCGAGTACTTC,13,TRBJ2-5,TRBD1,TRBV30,-
CASSRDRDLEKLFF,TGTGCCAGCAGCCGGGACAGGGACCTTGAAAAACTGTTTTTT,14,TRBJ1-4,TRBD1,TRBV7-9,few
CASTRDWSDTEAFF,TGTGCCAGCACCCGGGACTGGAGCGACACTGAAGCTTTCTTT,14,TRBJ1-1,-,TRBV6-5,few
CASTDRGFAYEQYF,TGTGCCAGCACCGACAGGGGATTCGCCTACGAGCAGTACTTC,14,TRBJ2-7,TRBD1,TRBV6-1,few
CASSPGRGLRTDTQYF,TGTGCCAGCAGTCCCGGTCGGGGGTTAAGGACAGATACGCAGTATTTT,16,TRBJ2-3,-,TRBV12-3/TRBV12-4,-